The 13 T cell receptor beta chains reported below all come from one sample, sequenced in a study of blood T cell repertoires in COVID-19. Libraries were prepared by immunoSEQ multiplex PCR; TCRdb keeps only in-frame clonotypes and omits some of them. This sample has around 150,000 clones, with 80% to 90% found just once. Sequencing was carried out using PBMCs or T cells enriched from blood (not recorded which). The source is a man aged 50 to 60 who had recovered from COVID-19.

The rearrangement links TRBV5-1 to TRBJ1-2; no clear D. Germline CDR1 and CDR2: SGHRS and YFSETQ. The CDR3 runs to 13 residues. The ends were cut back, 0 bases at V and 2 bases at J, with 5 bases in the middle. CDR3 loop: CASSLEHNYGYTF. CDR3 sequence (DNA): TGCGCCAGCAGCTTGGAGCACAACTATGGCTACACCTTC.

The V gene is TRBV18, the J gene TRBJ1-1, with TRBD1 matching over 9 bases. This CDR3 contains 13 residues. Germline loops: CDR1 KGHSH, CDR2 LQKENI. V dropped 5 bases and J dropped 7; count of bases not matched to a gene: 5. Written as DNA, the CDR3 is TGTGCCAGCTCAGCCGGGACAGGGATTGAAGCTTTCTTT. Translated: CASSAGTGIEAFF.

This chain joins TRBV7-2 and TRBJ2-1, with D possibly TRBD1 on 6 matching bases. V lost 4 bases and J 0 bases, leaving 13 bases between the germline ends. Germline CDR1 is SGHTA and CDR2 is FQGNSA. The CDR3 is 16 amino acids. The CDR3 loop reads CASSSNRVSSYNEQFF. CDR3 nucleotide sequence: TGTGCCAGCAGCTCTAACAGGGTTAGCTCCTACAATGAGCAGTTCTTC.

The CDR3 spells CASSLSQGADYNEQFF. CDR3 nucleotide sequence: TGTGCCAGCAGCTTATCGCAGGGGGCCGACTACAATGAGCAGTTCTTC. The V gene is TRBV7-9, the J gene TRBJ2-1; 8 bases map to TRBD1. V dropped 2 bases and J dropped 3; count of bases not matched to a gene: 6. Germline V CDR1 and CDR2: SEHNR, FQNEAQ (reference sequence). This CDR3 contains 16 residues.

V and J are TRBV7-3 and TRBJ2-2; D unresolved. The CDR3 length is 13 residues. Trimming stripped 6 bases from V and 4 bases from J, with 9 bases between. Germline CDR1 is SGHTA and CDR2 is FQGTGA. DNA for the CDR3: TGTGCCAGCAGTGGCGGCCTCACCGGGGAGCTGTTTTTT. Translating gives CASSGGLTGELFF.

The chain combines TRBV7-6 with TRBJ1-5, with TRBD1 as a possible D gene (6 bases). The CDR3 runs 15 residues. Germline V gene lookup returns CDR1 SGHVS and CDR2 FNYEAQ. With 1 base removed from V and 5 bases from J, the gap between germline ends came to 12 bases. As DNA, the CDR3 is TGTGCCAGCAGCTTAGAGGGGGGGCCTTATCAGCCCCAGCATTTT. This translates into CASSLEGGPYQPQHF. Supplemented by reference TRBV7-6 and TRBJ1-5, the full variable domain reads GAGVSQSPRYKVTKRGQDVALRCDPISGHVSLYWYRQALGQGPEFLTYFNYEAQQDKSGLPNDRFSAERPEGSISTLTIQRTEQRDSAMYRCASSLEGGPYQPQHFGDGTRLSIL.

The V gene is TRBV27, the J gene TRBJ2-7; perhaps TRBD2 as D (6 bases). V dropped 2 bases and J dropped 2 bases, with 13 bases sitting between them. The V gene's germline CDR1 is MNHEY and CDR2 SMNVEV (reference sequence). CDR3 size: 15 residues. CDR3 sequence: CASSLGGLNTYEQYF. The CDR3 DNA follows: TGTGCCAGCAGTTTAGGGGGACTGAACACCTACGAGCAGTACTTC.

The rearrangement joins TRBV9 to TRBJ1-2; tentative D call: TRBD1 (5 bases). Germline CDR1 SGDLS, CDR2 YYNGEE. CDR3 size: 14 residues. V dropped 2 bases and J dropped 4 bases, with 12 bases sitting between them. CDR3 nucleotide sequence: TGTGCCAGCAGCGTGGGACTTAGCGGCTATGGCTACACCTTC. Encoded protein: CASSVGLSGYGYTF.

The CDR3 bases are TGTGCCAGCAGCCTAGATCGGGGGAATCAGCCCCAGCATTTT. This encodes CASSLDRGNQPQHF. The chain employs TRBV7-8 and TRBJ1-5; D may be TRBD1 (5 bases). The V end was cut by 5 bases, the J end by 4 bases, with 12 bases between. The CDR3 contains 14 residues. Germline loops: CDR1 SGHVS, CDR2 FQNEAQ.

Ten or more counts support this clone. The CDR3 sequence: CASSQDITAGWDTQYF. CDR3 sequence (DNA): TGCGCCAGCAGCCAAGATATAACTGCGGGATGGGATACGCAGTATTTT. The V and J genes are TRBV4-1 and TRBJ2-3; TRBD2 is a possible D gene (6 bases). The ends were cut back, 0 bases at V and 6 bases at J, with 16 bases in the middle. CDR3 size: 16 residues. Germline V gives CDR1 MGHRA, CDR2 YSYEKL.

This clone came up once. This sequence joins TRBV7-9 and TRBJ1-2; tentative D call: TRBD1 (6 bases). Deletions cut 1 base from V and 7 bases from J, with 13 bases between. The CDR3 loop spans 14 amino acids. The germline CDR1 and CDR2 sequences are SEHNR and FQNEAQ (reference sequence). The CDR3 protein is CASSLDWGRGGYTF. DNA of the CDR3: TGTGCCAGCAGCTTAGATTGGGGGCGAGGTGGCTACACCTTC. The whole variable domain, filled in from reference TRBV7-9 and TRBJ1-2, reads DTGVSQNPRHKITKRGQNVTFRCDPISEHNRLYWYRQTLGQGPEFLTYFQNEAQLEKSRLLSDRFSAERPKGSFSTLEIQRTEQGDSAMYLCASSLDWGRGGYTFGSGTRLTVV.

The DNA for the CDR3 is TGCGCCAGCAGCTTGTCCCAGAACACTGAAGCTTTCTTT. Translating it yields CASSLSQNTEAFF. V gene TRBV5-1 combines with J gene TRBJ1-1, with unresolved D. V lost 1 base and J lost 1, with 5 bases in between. CDR1 is SGHRS, CDR2 YFSETQ, per germline. The CDR3 totals 13 residues.

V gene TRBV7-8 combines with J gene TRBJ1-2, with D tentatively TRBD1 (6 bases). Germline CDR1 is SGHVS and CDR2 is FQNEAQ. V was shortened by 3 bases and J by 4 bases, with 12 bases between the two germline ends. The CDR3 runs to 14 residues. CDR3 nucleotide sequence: TGTGCCAGCAGCTTCTCGGACAGAGCCTATGGCTACACCTTC. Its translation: CASSFSDRAYGYTF.